One sample yielded the 24 T cell receptor beta chains listed below, sequenced in a study of human T cells and chemical hapten exposure. TCRdb reprocessed the RACE reads via MiXCR and lists one record per CDR3 protein. Among over 300,000 distinct CDR3 sequences listed, approximately 5.1% were seen once. Time point here: pre-sensitization, week 0. The treatment is: therapeutic diphenylcyclopropenone sensitization with weekly scalp DPC. The source material was whole blood, sampled in connection with sensitization to the hapten diphenylcyclopropenone (DPC). These receptor sequences come from a woman aged 45 to 65 with alopecia areata. Some clones in this sample may be carry-over from other donors' samples.

The sample holds a few counts of this clonotype. The rearrangement links TRBV3-1 to TRBJ1-1; D unresolved. Trimming removed 4 bases from V and 7 bases from J, with 13 bases in between. CDR3 length: 13 residues. The V gene's germline CDR1 is LGHDT and CDR2 YNNKEL (reference sequence). CDR3 sequence: CASSPASHLEAFF. CDR3 bases: TGTGCCAGCAGCCCCGCAAGCCACCTTGAAGCTTTCTTT.

This clonotype appeared a few times. The gene calls are TRBV12-3 or TRBV12-4 and TRBJ2-1; 7 bases fit TRBD2. The CDR3 contains 16 residues. The V and J ends lost 6 bases and 7 bases, in that order; junction bases with no gene match: 15. This CDR3 is CASRVWRERLRNEQFF. The CDR3 DNA is TGTGCCAGCAGGGTCTGGCGGGAGCGGTTAAGGAATGAGCAGTTCTTC.

The sample holds many counts of this clonotype. The chain recombines TRBV7-6 with TRBJ2-5; D may be TRBD1 or TRBD2 (6 bases each). CDR3 size: 13 residues. Germline lookup yields CDR1 SGHVS and CDR2 FNYEAQ. V lost 1 base, J lost 6 bases, and 9 bases lay in between. The CDR3 DNA follows: TGTGCCAGCAGCTTAGAGGGGGGAAAGACCCAGTACTTC. It translates to CASSLEGGKTQYF.

Note on this clonotype: A read error may be the cause here, since a much bigger clone is one base away. Likely a read error: the CDR3 ends without its conserved phenylalanine or tryptophan. The chain links TRBV13 to TRBJ2-1, with a weak D call TRBD2 (6 bases). The ends were cut back, 6 bases at V and 10 bases at J, with 16 bases in the middle. CDR1 is PRHDT and CDR2 is FYEKMQ in the germline V gene (reference sequence). This CDR3 has 13 amino acids. CDR3 DNA sequence: TGTGCCAGCAGTCACCCCGGGACTGCAGAGCAGTTCTCC. Translating it yields CASSHPGTAEQFS.

This clonotype was found many times. This rearrangement joins TRBV7-9 to TRBJ2-4; D not resolved. This CDR3 is built from 14 residues. The germline V and J ends were trimmed by 5 bases and 1 base, with 9 bases remaining between them. Germline lookup yields CDR1 SEHNR and CDR2 FQNEAQ (reference sequence). The CDR3 spells CASSAGEAKNIQYF. In DNA form, the CDR3 reads TGTGCCAGCAGCGCCGGAGAGGCCAAAAACATTCAGTACTTC. The full variable domain, its missing parts supplied by reference TRBV7-9 and TRBJ2-4, is DTGVSQNPRHKITKRGQNVTFRCDPISEHNRLYWYRQTLGQGPEFLTYFQNEAQLEKSRLLSDRFSAERPKGSFSTLEIQRTEQGDSAMYLCASSAGEAKNIQYFGAGTRLSVL.

In this sample, this clonotype turned up many times. The chain uses TRBV29-1 and TRBJ1-5, with 11 bases fitting TRBD1. Germline loops: CDR1 SQVTM, CDR2 ANQGSEA. The trim removed 4 bases at V and 7 bases at J, leaving 3 bases unmatched. CDR3 length equals 13 residues. Here the CDR3 reads CSVGTGGMQPQHF. The CDR3 DNA sequence: TGCAGCGTTGGGACAGGGGGCATGCAGCCCCAGCATTTT. The full variable domain, rest sourced from reference TRBV29-1 and TRBJ1-5, is SAVISQKPSRDICQRGTSLTIQCQVDSQVTMMFWYRQQPGQSLTLIATANQGSEATYESGFVIDKFPISRPNLTFSTLTVSNMSPEDSSIYLCSVGTGGMQPQHFGDGTRLSIL.

This clonotype was seen repeatedly, ten times or more. The rearrangement uses TRBV6-1 and TRBJ1-4; D gene unclear. CDR1 is MNHNS, CDR2 SASEGT, per germline. Trimming pared 6 bases from V and 4 bases from J, leaving 12 bases between. The CDR3 has 14 amino acids. The CDR3 reads CASSARQYNEKLFF. The CDR3 DNA reads TGTGCCAGCAGCGCCCGTCAGTATAATGAAAAACTGTTTTTT.

The chain carries TRBV5-7 and TRBJ1-1, with unresolved D. TRBV5-7 carries the ORF label, with uncertain function. CDR3 length: 13 amino acids. The V and J ends lost 0 bases and 3 bases respectively, with 6 bases between them. The CDR3 sequence: CASSLGQHTEAFF. The CDR3, as DNA: TGTGCCAGCAGCTTGGGCCAACACACTGAAGCTTTCTTT.

There are many counts of this clonotype. The chain uses TRBV29-1 and TRBJ2-3; 8 bases fit TRBD2. The CDR3 extends over 14 amino acids. With 5 bases clipped from V and 0 bases from J, the junction kept 4 bases outside the gene matches. Germline assignment: CDR1 SQVTM and CDR2 ANQGSEA. The DNA of the CDR3 is TGCAGCGTTCCCCTAGCGGGCAGCACAGATACGCAGTATTTT. Amino acids: CSVPLAGSTDTQYF.

In this sample, this clonotype turned up many times. The rearrangement links TRBV5-1 to TRBJ1-1, with D tentatively TRBD1 (5 bases). Trimming took off 5 bases at V and 3 bases at J, with 14 bases between the two ends. The CDR3 sequence is 14 residues long. Per the germline V gene, CDR1 is SGHRS and CDR2 is YFSETQ. The CDR3: CASRVERGDTEAFF. The CDR3 region has the DNA TGCGCCAGCAGAGTAGAGCGGGGCGACACTGAAGCTTTCTTT.

This clonotype was detected a few times. The rearrangement joins TRBV20-1 to TRBJ2-5; D possibly corresponds to TRBD2 (6 bases). V shed 1 base and J shed 2 bases, with 14 bases lying between them. The CDR3 covers 15 residues. The germline CDR1 and CDR2 sequences are DFQATT and SNEGSKA (reference sequence). The CDR3: CSARVHRGNQETQYF. The CDR3 DNA is TGCAGTGCTAGAGTCCACCGGGGGAATCAAGAGACCCAGTACTTC.

This clonotype has ten or more counts. The V and J genes are TRBV11-3 and TRBJ1-1, with a weak D call TRBD1 (5 bases). Germline CDR1 reads SGHNT; CDR2 reads YENEEA. The V end was cut by 5 bases, the J end by 2 bases, with 15 bases between. The CDR3 totals 15 residues. CDR3 DNA sequence: TGTGCCAGCAGCCCGAGCACAGGCCGAAACACTGAAGCTTTCTTT. Its protein is CASSPSTGRNTEAFF. The variable domain in full, completed from reference TRBV11-3 and TRBJ1-1, reads EAGVVQSPRYKIIEKKQPVAFWCNPISGHNTLYWYLQNLGQGPELLIRYENEEAVDDSQLPKDRFSAERLKGVDSTLKIQPAELGDSAVYLCASSPSTGRNTEAFFGQGTRLTVV.

There are many counts of this clonotype. The chain couples TRBV12-3 or TRBV12-4 to TRBJ2-7; D perhaps matches TRBD2 (5 bases). The V gene lost 1 base and the J gene lost 0 bases, with 10 bases spanning the gap. The CDR3 has 15 residues. In nucleotides, the CDR3 is TGTGCCAGCAGTTTAGGAGGGCCGAGCTCCTACGAGCAGTACTTC. Residues: CASSLGGPSSYEQYF.

This clonotype has at least ten counts. The chain recombines TRBV6-1 with TRBJ1-2; TRBD1 matches 9 bases. The germline V gene encodes CDR1 MNHNS and CDR2 SASEGT. CDR3 length: 14 residues. With 6 bases clipped from V and 5 bases from J, the junction kept 7 bases outside the gene matches. CDR3: CASRAAGQGYGYTF. The CDR3 DNA reads TGTGCCAGCAGAGCGGCGGGACAGGGTTATGGCTACACCTTC.

This clonotype has just a few counts. Mismatch with germline at one junction end may stem from a read error. The rearrangement links TRBV24-1 to TRBJ2-7; D is possibly TRBD1 (6 bases). CDR3 size: 12 residues. The germline CDR1 and CDR2 sequences are KGHDR and SFDVKD. The CDR3 here is CATSDLIGTPHF. For the CDR3, the DNA is TGTGCCACCAGTGATTTGATCGGGACACCTCACTTC.

This clonotype was seen only a few times. The rearrangement links TRBV12-3 or TRBV12-4 to TRBJ2-6, with D possibly TRBD1 on 6 matching bases. Trimming shortened V by 4 bases and J by 1 base, and 11 bases separated the two germline ends. The CDR3 has 16 residues. DNA of the CDR3: TGTGCCAGCAGTTCTCAGCAGGGGTCTGGGGCCAACGTCCTGACTTTC. Translated: CASSSQQGSGANVLTF.

This clonotype appeared a few times. This chain connects TRBV18 to TRBJ2-7; perhaps TRBD1 as D (6 bases). Germline CDR1 and CDR2: KGHSH and LQKENI. This CDR3 region has 15 residues. V dropped 2 bases and J dropped 0 bases, with 11 bases sitting between them. The DNA for the CDR3 is TGTGCCAGCTCACCAGAGATAGGGGGCTCCTACGAGCAGTACTTC. It translates to CASSPEIGGSYEQYF.

This clonotype has ten or more counts. This chain joins TRBV20-1 and TRBJ2-1; 8 bases match TRBD2. Germline V gives CDR1 DFQATT, CDR2 SNEGSKA (reference sequence). V lost 2 bases to trimming and J lost 2 bases; unmatched junction nucleotides: 5. The CDR3 is made up of 15 amino acids. CDR3 protein: CSARLSGIPYNEQFF. CDR3 bases: TGCAGTGCTAGACTTAGCGGGATTCCCTACAATGAGCAGTTCTTC.

The table lists this clonotype with a few counts. CDR3 residues: CASSFQGVGTEAFF. The CDR3 DNA is TGTGCCAGCAGTTTTCAGGGGGTCGGGACTGAAGCTTTCTTT. The genes are TRBV12-3 or TRBV12-4 and TRBJ1-1; 7 bases are a match to TRBD1. With V trimmed by 3 bases and J by 5 bases, 6 bases remained unmatched. The CDR3 covers 14 residues.

The rearrangement joins TRBV6-5 to TRBJ1-1; D possibly corresponds to TRBD1 (5 bases). V lost 8 bases and J lost 5, with 12 bases in between. Looked up from germline, CDR1 is MNHEY and CDR2 is SVGAGI. This CDR3 has 12 residues. The CDR3 here is CASRREGTEAFF. For the CDR3, the DNA is TGTGCCAGCCGAAGGGAGGGGACTGAAGCTTTCTTT.

This clonotype has only a few counts. The chain has TRBV6-2 or TRBV6-3 and TRBJ2-3, with unresolved D. V lost 8 bases, J lost 1 base, and 16 bases lay in between. The CDR3 totals 15 residues. Looked up from germline, CDR1 is MNHEY and CDR2 is SVGEGT. As DNA, the CDR3 is TGTGCCAGCGTCGACCCGGCAGAAGGCACAGATACGCAGTATTTT. Its protein product is CASVDPAEGTDTQYF.

This clonotype was counted at least ten times. The chain uses TRBV29-1 and TRBJ2-1, with a tentative D call TRBD2 (6 bases). The V gene's germline CDR1 is SQVTM and CDR2 ANQGSEA. V lost 6 bases, J lost 8 bases, and 26 bases lay in between. This CDR3 region has 16 residues. CDR3 nucleotide sequence: TGCAGCGTCCCATCCCCCCGGACTAACTTATTACATGAGCAGTTCTTC. This sequence encodes CSVPSPRTNLLHEQFF.

Only a few counts were recorded for this clonotype. V gene TRBV5-1 combines with J gene TRBJ2-3, with D unresolved. CDR3 length: 17 amino acids. Germline values: CDR1 SGHRS, CDR2 YFSETQ. Trimming removed 0 bases from V and 2 bases from J, with 16 bases in between. Written as DNA, the CDR3 is TGCGCCAGCAGCTTGGCCCTCAGCCCGATTACCACAGATACGCAGTATTTT. Encoded protein: CASSLALSPITTDTQYF.

The table lists this clonotype with a few counts. This CDR3 reads CSAVQGNGYTF. In DNA form, the CDR3 reads TGCAGTGCCGTACAGGGGAATGGCTACACCTTC. The chain couples TRBV20-1 to TRBJ1-2; 7 bases fit TRBD1. The CDR3 runs 11 residues. Germline CDR1 is DFQATT and CDR2 is SNEGSKA (reference sequence). Losses at the gene ends were 6 bases for V and 6 bases for J; bases not matched to a gene: 4.